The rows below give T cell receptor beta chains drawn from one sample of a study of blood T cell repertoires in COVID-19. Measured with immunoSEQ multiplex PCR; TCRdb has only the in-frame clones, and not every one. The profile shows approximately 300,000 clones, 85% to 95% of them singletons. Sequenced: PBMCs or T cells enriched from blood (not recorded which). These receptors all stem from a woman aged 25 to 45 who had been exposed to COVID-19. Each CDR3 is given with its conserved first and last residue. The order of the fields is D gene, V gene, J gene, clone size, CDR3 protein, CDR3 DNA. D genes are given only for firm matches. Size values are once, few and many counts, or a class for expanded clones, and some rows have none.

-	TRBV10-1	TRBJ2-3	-	CATFLGWKSDTQYF	TGCGCCACTTTCCTAGGATGGAAATCGGATACGCAGTATTTT
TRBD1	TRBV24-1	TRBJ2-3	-	CATSDPGQGAADTQYF	TGTGCCACCAGTGATCCCGGACAGGGGGCGGCAGATACGCAGTATTTT
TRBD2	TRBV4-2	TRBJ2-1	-	CASSHTVGTKSNEQFF	TGTGCCAGCAGCCATACGGTGGGGACTAAATCGAATGAGCAGTTCTTC
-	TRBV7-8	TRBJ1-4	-	CASSLAGGPLEKLFF	TGTGCCAGCAGCTTAGCGGGGGGGCCGCTGGAAAAACTGTTTTTT
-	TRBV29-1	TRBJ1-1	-	CSVTTTFTDRLNTEAFF	TGCAGCGTTACGACAACTTTCACGGACAGACTGAACACTGAAGCTTTCTTT
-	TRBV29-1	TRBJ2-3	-	CSVDGLATDTQYF	TGCAGCGTTGACGGGCTAGCTACAGATACGCAGTATTTT
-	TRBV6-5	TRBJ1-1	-	CASLGTATEAFF	TGTGCCAGCCTCGGTACTGCCACTGAAGCTTTCTTT
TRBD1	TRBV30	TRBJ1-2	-	CAWSDLPTTGGGYGYTF	TGTGCCTGGAGCGATCTCCCGACGACAGGGGGAGGATATGGCTACACCTTC
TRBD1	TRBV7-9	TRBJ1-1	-	CASSMRQGYTEAFF	TGTGCCAGCAGCATGAGACAGGGGTACACTGAAGCTTTCTTT
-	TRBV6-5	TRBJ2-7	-	CATQLSGMDYEQYF	TGTGCCACCCAACTATCCGGGATGGACTACGAGCAGTACTTC
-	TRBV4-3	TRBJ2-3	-	CASSQGPRGPSTDTQYF	TGCGCCAGCAGCCAAGGTCCGCGGGGCCCCAGCACAGATACGCAGTATTTT
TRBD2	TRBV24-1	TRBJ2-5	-	CATSDTGTSQAQYF	TGTGCCACCAGTGATACCGGGACTAGCCAGGCCCAGTACTTC
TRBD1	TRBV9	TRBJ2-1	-	CASSVPGQGPNEQFF	TGTGCCAGCAGCGTCCCGGGACAGGGACCGAATGAGCAGTTCTTC
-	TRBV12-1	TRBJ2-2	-	CASSPRQNRGRTGELFF	TGTGCCAGCAGCCCAAGGCAAAACAGGGGGCGGACCGGGGAGCTGTTTTTT
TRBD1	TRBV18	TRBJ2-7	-	CASSPRQGPSYEQYF	TGTGCCAGCTCACCCCGACAGGGACCCTCCTACGAGCAGTACTTC
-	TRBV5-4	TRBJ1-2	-	CASSLIGGGNYGYTF	TGTGCCAGCAGCTTGATTGGGGGCGGGAACTATGGCTACACCTTC
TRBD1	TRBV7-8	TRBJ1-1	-	CASSPRTGEAFF	TGTGCCAGCAGCCCTAGGACAGGTGAAGCTTTCTTT
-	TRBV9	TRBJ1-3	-	CASSVATGDMADTIYF	TGTGCCAGCAGCGTAGCTACCGGGGATATGGCGGACACCATATATTTT
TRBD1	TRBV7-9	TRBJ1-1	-	CASSLDRGRGMNTEAFF	TGTGCCAGCAGCTTAGATCGAGGCAGGGGGATGAACACTGAAGCTTTCTTT
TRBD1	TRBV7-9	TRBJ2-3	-	CASSLAAGDSGQYF	TGTGCCAGCAGCTTAGCCGCCGGGGACAGTGGGCAGTATTTT
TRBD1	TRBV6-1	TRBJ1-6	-	CASSDTKGQWNSPLHF	TGTGCCAGCAGTGACACGAAGGGACAGTGGAATTCACCCCTCCACTTT
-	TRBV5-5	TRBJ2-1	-	CASSLGHTYNEQFF	TGTGCCAGCAGCTTGGGACATACCTACAATGAGCAGTTCTTC
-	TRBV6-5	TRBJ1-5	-	CATGGGNQPQHF	TGTGCCACGGGGGGAGGCAATCAGCCCCAGCATTTT
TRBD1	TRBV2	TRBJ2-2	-	CASRDREEGELFF	TGTGCCAGCAGGGACAGGGAGGAAGGGGAGCTGTTTTTT
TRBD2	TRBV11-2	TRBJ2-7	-	CASSFSSGGAFEQYF	TGTGCCAGCAGCTTCTCTAGCGGGGGGGCCTTCGAGCAGTACTTC
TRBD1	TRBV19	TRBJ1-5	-	CASTQTGGNQPQHF	TGTGCCAGTACCCAGACAGGGGGAAATCAGCCCCAGCATTTT
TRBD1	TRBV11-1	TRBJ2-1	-	CASSPWGQVNNEQFF	TGTGCCAGCAGCCCCTGGGGACAGGTAAACAATGAGCAGTTCTTC
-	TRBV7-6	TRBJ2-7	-	CASSLGGRTSYEQYF	TGTGCCAGCAGCTTAGGGGGCCGGACCTCCTACGAGCAGTACTTC
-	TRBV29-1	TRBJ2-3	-	CSVPGHYTDTQYF	TGCAGCGTCCCCGGACACTACACAGATACGCAGTATTTT
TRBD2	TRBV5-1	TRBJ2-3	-	CASSISGGEDTQYF	TGCGCCAGCAGCATTAGCGGGGGGGAAGATACGCAGTATTTT
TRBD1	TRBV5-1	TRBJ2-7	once	CASSARPGQGSYEQYF	TGCGCCAGCAGCGCGAGACCGGGACAGGGCTCCTACGAGCAGTACTTC
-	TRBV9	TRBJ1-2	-	CASGMGHSGYTF	TGTGCCAGCGGCATGGGACATTCTGGCTACACCTTC
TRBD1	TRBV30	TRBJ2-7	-	CAGGGTGEYEQYF	TGTGCCGGGGGGGGGACAGGGGAGTACGAGCAGTACTTC
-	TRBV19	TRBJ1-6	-	CASSISSSYNSPLHF	TGTGCCAGTAGTATATCGAGCTCCTATAATTCACCCCTCCACTTT
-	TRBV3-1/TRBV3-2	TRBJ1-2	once	CASSPTTRATYGYTF	TGTGCCAGCAGCCCTACTACCAGGGCCACCTATGGCTACACCTTC
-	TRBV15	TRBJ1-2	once	CATSIQQGTNYGYTF	TGTGCCACCAGCATTCAGCAGGGGACTAACTATGGCTACACCTTC
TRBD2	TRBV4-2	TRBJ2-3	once	CASSQELAGAVTDTQYF	TGTGCCAGCAGCCAAGAACTAGCGGGGGCCGTCACAGATACGCAGTATTTT
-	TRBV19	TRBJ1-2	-	CASSIGHQFYGYTF	TGTGCCAGTAGTATCGGACATCAGTTCTATGGCTACACCTTC
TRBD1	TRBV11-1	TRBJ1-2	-	CASSPGQGAYGYTF	TGTGCCAGCAGCCCAGGACAGGGGGCATATGGCTACACCTTC
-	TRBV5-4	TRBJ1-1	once	CASSSTYFDTEAFF	TGTGCCAGCAGCTCAACCTATTTTGACACTGAAGCTTTCTTT
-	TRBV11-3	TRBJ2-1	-	CASSNSYNEQFF	TGTGCCAGCAGCAACAGTTACAATGAGCAGTTCTTC
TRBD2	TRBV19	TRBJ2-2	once	CASSAVAGLGTGELFF	TGTGCCAGTAGTGCCGTAGCGGGGCTCGGCACCGGGGAGCTGTTTTTT
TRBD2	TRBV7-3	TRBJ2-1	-	CASSRTSGGPNEQFF	TGTGCCAGCAGCAGAACTAGCGGGGGTCCCAATGAGCAGTTCTTC
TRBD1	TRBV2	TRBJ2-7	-	CAGVRGTGAYEQYF	TGTGCCGGTGTCAGAGGGACAGGGGCGTACGAGCAGTACTTC
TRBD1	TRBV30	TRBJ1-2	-	CAWSVDRVLGYTF	TGTGCCTGGAGTGTAGACAGGGTATTAGGCTACACCTTC
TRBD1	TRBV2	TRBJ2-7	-	CASRGTGVPREQYF	TGTGCCAGCCGCGGGACAGGGGTTCCCCGCGAGCAGTACTTC
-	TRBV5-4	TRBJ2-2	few	CASSFQGSTGELFF	TGTGCCAGCAGCTTCCAGGGTAGCACCGGGGAGCTGTTTTTT